These 18 T cell receptor beta chains came from one sample sequenced in a study of blood T cell repertoires in COVID-19. Measured with immunoSEQ multiplex PCR; TCRdb has only the in-frame clones, and not every one. The sample has about 280,000 clones, 80% to 90% seen once; the top ten hold 8% to 9.5%. The sample was peripheral blood. Receptors were obtained from a woman between 50 and 59 years old who had recovered from COVID-19.

The chain has TRBV5-1 and TRBJ1-3, with 8 bases aligning to TRBD1. J was trimmed by 8 bases and V by 3 bases; bases with no gene match: 7. This CDR3 comprises 14 residues. In germline, CDR1 is SGHRS, CDR2 YFSETQ. CDR3 DNA: TGCGCCAGCAGCTCCCAGGGGGCAAGCGACACCATATATTTT. Translating it yields CASSSQGASDTIYF. Looking up the rest from reference TRBV5-1 and TRBJ1-3 gives the full variable domain: KAGVTQTPRYLIKTRGQQVTLSCSPISGHRSVSWYQQTPGQGLQFLFEYFSETQRNKGNFPGRFSGRQFSNSRSEMNVSTLELGDSALYLCASSSQGASDTIYFGEGSWLTVV.

The chain couples TRBV9 to TRBJ2-5, with 9 bases identical to TRBD2. This CDR3 comprises 16 residues. Trimming at V came to 0 bases and at J to 8 bases, leaving 11 bases not matched to a gene. The germline V gene encodes CDR1 SGDLS and CDR2 YYNGEE. The CDR3: CASSVESRGGRSTQYF. The CDR3 nucleotides read TGTGCCAGCAGCGTAGAATCGCGGGGGGGCCGGTCCACCCAGTACTTC.

In this sample, this clone turned up a few times. The chain links TRBV4-1 to TRBJ1-2, with D perhaps matching TRBD1 (6 bases). Germline values: CDR1 MGHRA, CDR2 YSYEKL. V lost 0 bases, J lost 4 bases, and 15 bases lay in between. The CDR3 loop spans 16 amino acids. The CDR3 DNA sequence: TGCGCCAGCAGCCAAGATAGGGCGGGGGGCCGCTATGGCTACACCTTC. Its translation: CASSQDRAGGRYGYTF.

In DNA, the CDR3 is TGTGCCAGCAGCCAGAAAGGGACAGCCGCGAACACCGGGGAGCTGTTTTTT. It translates to CASSQKGTAANTGELFF. The chain links TRBV3-1 (or the pseudogene TRBV3-2) to TRBJ2-2; TRBD1 aligns across 7 bases. The CDR3 loop spans 17 amino acids. With V trimmed by 3 bases and J by 0 bases, 7 bases remained unmatched. Germline CDR1 is LGHDT and CDR2 is YNNKEL (reference sequence).

V is TRBV27 and J is TRBJ1-2; 7 nucleotides line up with TRBD1. CDR1 and CDR2 (germline): MNHEY, SMNVEV (reference sequence). V was pared by 4 bases and J by 6 bases, with 5 bases of the junction left unmatched. CDR3 length equals 13 residues. The CDR3 here is CASSSRDRHGYTF. CDR3 DNA: TGTGCCAGCAGTTCACGGGACAGACATGGCTACACCTTC.

In its sample, this clone was seen once. The chain has TRBV6-1 and TRBJ2-5; 8 bases are a match to TRBD1. This CDR3 is 15 amino acids long. Germline lookup yields CDR1 MNHNS and CDR2 SASEGT. V lost 3 bases to trimming and J lost 4 bases; unmatched junction nucleotides: 7. In nucleotides, the CDR3 is TGTGCCAGCAGTGAGCAACAGGGGGTGAGAGAGACCCAGTACTTC. This encodes CASSEQQGVRETQYF.

The CDR3: CASSQAGADEQYF. The DNA for the CDR3 is TGTGCCAGCAGCCAAGCAGGGGCCGACGAGCAGTACTTC. The V and J genes are TRBV14 and TRBJ2-7; D possibly corresponds to TRBD1 (6 bases). Trimming pared 1 base from V and 5 bases from J, leaving 9 bases between. The V gene's germline CDR1 is SGHDN and CDR2 FVKESK. The CDR3 is 13 residues long.

The chain employs TRBV5-1 and TRBJ2-1, with D perhaps matching TRBD2 (5 bases). This CDR3 is built from 14 residues. Germline-derived CDR1 and CDR2 are SGHRS and YFSETQ. With 4 bases removed from V and 8 bases from J, the gap between germline ends came to 16 bases. CDR3 nucleotides: TGCGCCAGCAGCCCGGGATCTCTGGACGATGAGCAGTTCTTC. Its translation: CASSPGSLDDEQFF. The variable domain in full, completed from reference TRBV5-1 and TRBJ2-1, reads KAGVTQTPRYLIKTRGQQVTLSCSPISGHRSVSWYQQTPGQGLQFLFEYFSETQRNKGNFPGRFSGRQFSNSRSEMNVSTLELGDSALYLCASSPGSLDDEQFFGPGTRLTVL.

The V and J genes are TRBV28 and TRBJ1-6, with 9 bases fitting TRBD1. The CDR3 totals 22 residues. J lost 5 bases, V lost 6 bases, and 26 bases had no gene match. Germline CDR1 MDHEN, CDR2 SYDVKM. CDR3 DNA: TGTGCCAGCAGCGAACCGAGAATGGGACAGGGAGACCCCTCGGGGGATAATTCACCCCTCCACTTT. It codes for CASSEPRMGQGDPSGDNSPLHF.

The chain links TRBV7-3 to TRBJ1-1; perhaps TRBD1 as D (5 bases). CDR3 length equals 14 residues. Per germline, CDR1 SGHTA and CDR2 FQGTGA. Trimming shortened V by 5 bases and J by 0 bases, and 10 bases separated the two germline ends. Here the CDR3 reads CASSARGLNTEAFF. For the CDR3, the DNA is TGTGCCAGCAGCGCTCGGGGGTTGAACACTGAAGCTTTCTTT.

This chain links TRBV7-3 with TRBJ2-1, with D unresolved. V gave up 4 bases and J gave up 5 bases, with 15 bases separating them. The CDR3 totals 15 residues. Looked up from germline, CDR1 is SGHTA and CDR2 is FQGTGA. This CDR3 reads CASSSFDANHNEQFF. The CDR3 DNA is TGTGCCAGCAGCTCCTTCGATGCGAATCACAATGAGCAGTTCTTC.

This chain uses TRBV2 with TRBJ2-2, with 14 positions matching TRBD2. Germline V lookup: CDR1 SNHLY, CDR2 FYNNEI. The CDR3 is made up of 15 amino acids. J was trimmed by 7 bases and V by 7 bases; bases with no gene match: 5. This CDR3 reads CASKGLAGVNGELFF. Written as DNA, the CDR3 is TGTGCCAGCAAGGGACTAGCGGGAGTGAACGGGGAGCTGTTTTTT.

The chain employs TRBV28 and TRBJ1-6, with D possibly matching TRBD1 (6 bases). This CDR3 is 14 amino acids long. V dropped 5 bases and J dropped 4 bases, with 9 bases sitting between them. The germline gives CDR1 MDHEN, CDR2 SYDVKM. The CDR3 DNA follows: TGTGCCAGCAGTGGACAGTGGTATAATTCACCCCTCCACTTT. The encoded protein is CASSGQWYNSPLHF.

This chain connects TRBV7-2 to TRBJ1-3; D may be TRBD1 (6 bases). V lost 5 bases to trimming and J lost 0 bases, with 14 bases between them. Germline assignment: CDR1 SGHTA and CDR2 FQGNSA. The CDR3 is made up of 16 amino acids. This CDR3 reads CASSPWGGPSGNTIYF. The CDR3 DNA reads TGTGCCAGCAGCCCCTGGGGGGGCCCCTCTGGAAACACCATATATTTT.

The chain joins TRBV30 to TRBJ2-1; 11 nucleotides match TRBD2. Germline-derived CDR1 and CDR2 are GTSNPN and SVGIG (reference sequence). V was pared by 0 bases and J by 8 bases, with 3 bases of the junction left unmatched. The CDR3 is 14 amino acids. The CDR3 nucleotides are TGTGCCTGGAGTGTATTAGCGGGGGGGGATGAGCAGTTCTTC. Translating it yields CAWSVLAGGDEQFF.

This chain links TRBV6-1 with TRBJ1-6; D is undetermined. V lost 2 bases to trimming and J lost 4 bases, with 3 bases between them. There are 13 residues in the CDR3. Germline V gives CDR1 MNHNS, CDR2 SASEGT. The CDR3 protein is CASSEPYNSPLHF. CDR3 sequence (DNA): TGTGCCAGCAGTGAACCTTATAATTCACCCCTCCACTTT.

Here the CDR3 DNA reads TGTGCCAGCAGTAGGATACGCGGGCTTGATCAGCCCCAGCATTTT. Translated, it gives CASSRIRGLDQPQHF. V usage is TRBV6-2 or TRBV6-3 and J usage is TRBJ1-5; D is unresolved. CDR1 is MNHEY and CDR2 is SVGEGT in the germline V gene. The CDR3 spans 15 residues. V was clipped by 5 bases and J by 5 bases, with 16 bases between them.

This clone was detected once. This chain links TRBV1 with TRBJ2-7; the D segment call TRBD1 is taken from the table without a DNA check. TRBV1 is designated a pseudogene. The CDR3 length is 17 residues. The CDR3 DNA reads TGCACCAGCAGCCACCACTTAGGGGACAGGACGATCTACGAGCAGTACTTC. Its protein product is CTSSHHLGDRTIYEQYF.